These T cell receptor beta chains were read from a single sample in a study of early T cells in non-severe SARS-CoV-2 infection. Using its own MiXCR run on the 5' RACE reads, TCRdb lists one record per CDR3 protein. Here the sample spans fewer than 120,000 distinct CDR3 sequences, around 13% being singletons. This sample comprised whole blood, obtained at baseline. Receptors originate from an adult who was a healthcare worker with PCR-confirmed SARS-CoV-2 infection or an uninfected control (not recorded which). CDR3s include the opening cysteine and the closing phenylalanine or tryptophan. The D gene is left open where the match is weak. Where a row states a size, it is once, few, many or the class of an expanded clone; other rows omit it.

D	V	size	J	CDR3	DNA
TRBD1	TRBV10-3	many	TRBJ2-7	CAISYMDRETYEQYF	TGTGCCATCAGTTACATGGACAGGGAGACCTACGAGCAGTACTTC
-	TRBV5-1	-	TRBJ2-3	CASRPNGDTQYF	TGCGCCAGCAGGCCGAATGGTGATACGCAGTATTTT
TRBD1	TRBV9	-	TRBJ2-1	CASSVEQGQDNEQFF	TGTGCCAGCAGCGTAGAACAGGGACAGGACAATGAGCAGTTCTTC
TRBD1	TRBV15	-	TRBJ2-1	CATSGPGQGSNEQFF	TGTGCCACCAGCGGACCGGGACAGGGTAGCAATGAGCAGTTCTTC
-	TRBV2	-	TRBJ1-2	CASSSDGPYGYTF	TGTGCCAGCAGTTCGGACGGACCCTATGGCTACACCTTC
TRBD1	TRBV6-5	few	TRBJ1-1	CASTGDRGAEAFF	TGTGCCAGCACTGGAGACAGGGGCGCTGAAGCTTTCTTT
TRBD1	TRBV18	few	TRBJ2-7	CASSPLNSWAQGATYEQYF	TGTGCCAGCTCACCACTTAATAGTTGGGCGCAGGGGGCCACCTACGAGCAGTACTTC
TRBD1	TRBV2	many	TRBJ1-1	CASSPGQGSPEAFF	TGTGCCAGCAGTCCGGGACAGGGGTCCCCTGAAGCTTTCTTT
TRBD1	TRBV5-1	many	TRBJ1-2	CASSPDRGDYGYTF	TGCGCCAGCAGCCCCGACAGGGGAGACTATGGCTACACCTTC
TRBD1	TRBV5-1	few	TRBJ2-7	CASSTRDSTYEQYF	TGCGCCAGCAGCACCCGGGACAGTACCTACGAGCAGTACTTC
-	TRBV13	few	TRBJ2-2	CAITGEAGELFF	TGTGCCATCACCGGGGAGGCCGGGGAGCTGTTTTTT
-	TRBV2	few	TRBJ2-7	CASTRQAGYEQYF	TGTGCCAGCACCAGACAGGCGGGCTACGAGCAGTACTTC
TRBD1	TRBV6-5	few	TRBJ1-6	CASRTGRSYNSPLHF	TGTGCCAGCAGGACAGGGAGGTCCTATAATTCACCCCTCCACTTT
-	TRBV7-9	many	TRBJ2-5	CASSSRLQETQYF	TGTGCCAGCAGCTCCCGACTCCAAGAGACCCAGTACTTC
-	TRBV7-7	few	TRBJ2-2	CASSPNHGTNTGELFF	TGTGCTAGCAGCCCGAATCACGGGACTAACACCGGGGAGCTGTTTTTT
-	TRBV20-1	many	TRBJ1-1	CSASGLLTEAFF	TGCAGTGCTAGTGGGCTGCTCACTGAAGCTTTCTTT
-	TRBV6-1	many	TRBJ2-1	CASSEGYRHNEQFF	TGTGCCAGCAGTGAAGGGTACAGACACAATGAGCAGTTCTTC
TRBD2	TRBV20-1	-	TRBJ2-4	CSARDGEGGIPKNIQYF	TGCAGTGCTAGAGATGGGGAGGGAGGGATCCCCAAAAACATTCAGTACTTC
-	TRBV7-9	few	TRBJ2-2	CASSLEVRTANTGELFF	TGTGCCAGCAGCTTAGAGGTACGGACGGCGAACACCGGGGAGCTGTTTTTT
-	TRBV7-3	-	TRBJ2-5	CASSPGGIETQYF	TGTGCCAGCAGCCCTGGGGGGATAGAGACCCAGTACTTC
TRBD2	TRBV12-3/TRBV12-4	-	TRBJ2-1	CASSPLGAGGLNEQFF	TGTGCCAGCAGTCCCCTCGGAGCGGGGGGCCTCAATGAGCAGTTCTTC
-	TRBV20-1	-	TRBJ1-1	CSARQSGGGYTEAFF	TGCAGTGCTAGACAGTCCGGGGGAGGGTACACTGAAGCTTTCTTT
-	TRBV2	few	TRBJ1-6	CASKRDYNSPLHF	TGTGCCAGCAAAAGGGATTACAATTCACCCCTCCACTTT
-	TRBV20-1	many	TRBJ2-1	CSARDQLAGGYNEQFF	TGCAGTGCTAGAGATCAATTGGCGGGTGGCTACAATGAGCAGTTCTTC
-	TRBV28	-	TRBJ2-4	CASGQILNRLAKNIQYF	TGTGCCAGCGGTCAAATACTGAACCGACTAGCCAAAAACATTCAGTACTTC
-	TRBV7-9	few	TRBJ2-3	CASSSWGLTMGSTDTQYF	TGTGCCAGCAGCTCCTGGGGGCTTACCATGGGGAGCACAGATACGCAGTATTTT
-	TRBV28	few	TRBJ2-5	CASSSARGAGETQYF	TGTGCCAGCAGTTCCGCCCGGGGGGCTGGGGAGACCCAGTACTTC
TRBD1	TRBV20-1	-	TRBJ1-5	CSAGTGVLRSNQPQHF	TGCAGTGCTGGGACAGGGGTATTAAGGAGCAATCAGCCCCAGCATTTT
-	TRBV7-2	-	TRBJ1-1	CASSQLTEAFF	TGTGCCAGCAGCCAACTCACTGAAGCTTTCTTT
TRBD2	TRBV20-1	-	TRBJ2-1	CSARVIAGVREQFF	TGCAGTGCTAGAGTTATAGCGGGGGTGCGAGAGCAGTTCTTC
-	TRBV7-9	-	TRBJ2-3	CASSFMGTDTQYF	TGTGCCAGCAGCTTCATGGGCACAGATACGCAGTATTTT
-	TRBV5-4	few	TRBJ2-4	CASSLNRAHIQYF	TGTGCCAGCAGCTTGAACAGGGCCCACATTCAGTACTTC